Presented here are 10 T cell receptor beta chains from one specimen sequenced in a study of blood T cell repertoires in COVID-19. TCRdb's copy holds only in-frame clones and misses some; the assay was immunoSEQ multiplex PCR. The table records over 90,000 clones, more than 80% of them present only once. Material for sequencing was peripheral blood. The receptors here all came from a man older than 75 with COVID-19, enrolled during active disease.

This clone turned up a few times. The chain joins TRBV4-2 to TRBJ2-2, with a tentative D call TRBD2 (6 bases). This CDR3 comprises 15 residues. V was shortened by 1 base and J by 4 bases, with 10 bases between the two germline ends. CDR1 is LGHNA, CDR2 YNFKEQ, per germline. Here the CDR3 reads CASSQVGTPTGELFF. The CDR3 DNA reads TGTGCCAGCAGCCAAGTCGGGACTCCCACCGGGGAGCTGTTTTTT.

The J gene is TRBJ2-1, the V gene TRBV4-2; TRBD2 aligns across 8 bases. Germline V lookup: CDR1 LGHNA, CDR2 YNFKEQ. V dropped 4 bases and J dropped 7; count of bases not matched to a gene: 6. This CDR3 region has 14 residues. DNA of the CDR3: TGTGCCAGCAGCCCGGCGGGGGGCCGGAATGAGCAGTTCTTC. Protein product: CASSPAGGRNEQFF.

The CDR3 region is CSASEGVQPQHF. CDR3 in DNA: TGCAGTGCTAGTGAGGGCGTCCAGCCCCAGCATTTT. The V and J genes are TRBV20-1 and TRBJ1-5; no definite D call. Per the germline V gene, CDR1 is DFQATT and CDR2 is SNEGSKA (reference sequence). The V and J ends lost 3 bases and 7 bases respectively, with 10 bases between them. The CDR3 totals 12 residues.

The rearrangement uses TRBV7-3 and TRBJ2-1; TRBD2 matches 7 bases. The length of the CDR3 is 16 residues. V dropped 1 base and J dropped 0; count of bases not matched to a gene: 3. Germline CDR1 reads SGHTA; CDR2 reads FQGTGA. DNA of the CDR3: TGTGCCAGCAGCTTAATGAGGACTAGCTCCTACAATGAGCAGTTCTTC. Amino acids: CASSLMRTSSYNEQFF.

In DNA form, the CDR3 reads TGCGCCAGCAGCTTGGGGCCCCAGGCCAGTGAAAAACTGTTTTTT. Protein: CASSLGPQASEKLFF. This chain connects TRBV5-1 to TRBJ1-4; no clear D. Germline V lookup: CDR1 SGHRS, CDR2 YFSETQ. Trimming removed 0 bases at V and 7 bases at J, with 13 bases between. The CDR3 runs to 15 residues.

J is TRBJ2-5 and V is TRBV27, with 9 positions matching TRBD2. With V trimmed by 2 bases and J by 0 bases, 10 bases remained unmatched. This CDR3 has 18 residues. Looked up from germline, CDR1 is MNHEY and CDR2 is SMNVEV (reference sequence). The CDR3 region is CASSLIRSLAGNQETQYF. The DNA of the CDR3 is TGTGCCAGCAGTTTAATTAGGTCGCTAGCGGGAAACCAAGAGACCCAGTACTTC.

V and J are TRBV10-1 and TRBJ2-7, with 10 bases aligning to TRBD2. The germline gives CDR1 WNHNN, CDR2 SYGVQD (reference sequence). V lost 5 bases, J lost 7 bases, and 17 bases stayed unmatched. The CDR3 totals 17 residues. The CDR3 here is CASSPTQGLAGVIEQYF. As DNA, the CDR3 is TGCGCCAGCAGTCCGACCCAGGGGCTAGCGGGAGTGATTGAGCAGTACTTC.

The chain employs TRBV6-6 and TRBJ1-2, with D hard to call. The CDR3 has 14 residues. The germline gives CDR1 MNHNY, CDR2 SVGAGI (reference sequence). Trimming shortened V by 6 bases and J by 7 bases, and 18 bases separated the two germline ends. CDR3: CASSRRGRVPGYTF. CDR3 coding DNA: TGTGCCAGCAGCCGTCGAGGGAGAGTTCCTGGCTACACCTTC.

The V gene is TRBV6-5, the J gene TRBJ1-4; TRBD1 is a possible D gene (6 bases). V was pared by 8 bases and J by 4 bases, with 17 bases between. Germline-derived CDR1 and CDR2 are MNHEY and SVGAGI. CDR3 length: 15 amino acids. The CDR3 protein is CASCPLRTVNEKLFF. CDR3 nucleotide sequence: TGTGCCAGCTGCCCACTGCGGACAGTTAATGAAAAACTGTTTTTT.

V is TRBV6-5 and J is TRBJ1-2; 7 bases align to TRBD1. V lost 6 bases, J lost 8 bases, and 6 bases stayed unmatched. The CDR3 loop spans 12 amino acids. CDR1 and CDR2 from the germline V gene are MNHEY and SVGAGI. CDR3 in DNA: TGTGCCAGCAGCTCGACAGGGCCCGGCTACACCTTC. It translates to CASSSTGPGYTF.